Each of the 11 T cell receptor beta chains below was sequenced from the same sample in a study of control samples from healthy donors and cancer patients. Some clones are missing from TCRdb's copy, which holds only in-frame ones; the method was immunoSEQ multiplex PCR. The sample has about 150,000 clones; 93% are singletons. The sample was blood. These receptors came from a man in his fifties or sixties in good health.

The chain carries TRBV30 and TRBJ1-3; no definite D call. The CDR3 loop spans 14 amino acids. Germline V gene data show CDR1 as GTSNPN and CDR2 as SVGIG (reference sequence). V was shortened by 2 bases and J by 0 bases, with 8 bases between the two germline ends. The CDR3: CAWSRLSSGNTIYF. The CDR3, as DNA: TGTGCCTGGAGTCGGCTGAGCTCTGGAAACACCATATATTTT.

The rearrangement uses TRBV5-4 and TRBJ1-1, with D perhaps matching TRBD1 (6 bases). In germline, CDR1 is SGHNT, CDR2 YYREEE (reference sequence). Trimming shortened V by 4 bases and J by 4 bases, and 17 bases separated the two germline ends. The CDR3 consists of 15 residues. The CDR3 spells CASSEGQPQPTEAFF. In DNA form, the CDR3 reads TGTGCCAGCAGCGAAGGACAGCCTCAACCCACTGAAGCTTTCTTT.

For the CDR3, the DNA is TGTGCCAGTAGTATAACTCTCGGCACAGATACGCAGTATTTT. Amino acids: CASSITLGTDTQYF. V gene TRBV19 combines with J gene TRBJ2-3, with no clear D. CDR3 length: 14 amino acids. Germline-derived CDR1 and CDR2 are LNHDA and SQIVND (reference sequence). V gave up 2 bases and J gave up 1 base, with 7 bases separating them.

The rearrangement uses TRBV10-2 and TRBJ2-3, with TRBD2 matching 10 bases. Trimming took 5 bases from V and 3 from J; bases not matched to a gene: 8. This CDR3 comprises 16 residues. Germline CDR1 is WSHSY and CDR2 is SAAADI. CDR3 sequence reads: CASSPWTSGLTDTQYF. The CDR3 nucleotides read TGCGCCAGCAGTCCGTGGACTAGCGGATTAACAGATACGCAGTATTTT.

V usage is TRBV10-3 and J usage is TRBJ2-7, with D maybe TRBD2 (5 bases). Germline V gene sequence: CDR1 ENHRY, CDR2 SYGVKD. Trimming cost V 4 bases and J 3 bases, with 10 bases left between them. The CDR3 length is 13 residues. The CDR3 DNA follows: TGTGCCATCAGTGCCCCGGACTTCTACGAGCAGTACTTC. It specifies CAISAPDFYEQYF.

This chain joins TRBV13 and TRBJ2-7; 7 positions match TRBD1. Germline V lookup: CDR1 PRHDT, CDR2 FYEKMQ (reference sequence). J was trimmed by 3 bases and V by 2 bases; bases with no gene match: 4. This CDR3 is built from 14 residues. For the CDR3, the DNA is TGTGCCAGCAGCTTATCTGGGACAGACTACGAGCAGTACTTC. This translates into CASSLSGTDYEQYF.

This clone came up a few times. The V and J genes are TRBV3-1 (or the pseudogene TRBV3-2) and TRBJ1-5, with 8 bases fitting TRBD1. CDR1 is LGHDT and CDR2 is YNNKEL in the germline V gene (reference sequence). J gave up 4 bases and V 1 base, and 0 bases lay outside the gene matches. There are 14 residues in the CDR3. CDR3 coding DNA: TGTGCCAGCAGCCAAGGGACAGGGAATCAGCCCCAGCATTTT. Amino acid sequence: CASSQGTGNQPQHF.

This chain connects TRBV10-3 to TRBJ1-2; D not resolved. This CDR3 has 13 amino acids. V was cut by 4 bases and J by 4 bases, with 10 bases left in between. Germline-derived CDR1 and CDR2 are ENHRY and SYGVKD. CDR3 residues: CAISGRGRYGYTF. The CDR3 DNA reads TGTGCCATCAGTGGGCGGGGTCGCTATGGCTACACCTTC.

V gene TRBV24-1 combines with J gene TRBJ2-2; tentatively, D is TRBD2 (7 bases). V was cut by 3 bases and J by 0 bases, with 13 bases left in between. Per the germline V gene, CDR1 is KGHDR and CDR2 is SFDVKD. The CDR3 is made up of 17 amino acids. The CDR3: CATSDGGGASNTGELFF. The CDR3 region has the DNA TGTGCCACCAGTGATGGGGGGGGCGCCTCGAACACCGGGGAGCTGTTTTTT.

The V and J genes are TRBV19 and TRBJ1-5; 9 bases fit TRBD1. Trimming at V came to 6 bases and at J to 3 bases, leaving 3 bases not matched to a gene. This CDR3 is built from 14 residues. Germline CDR1 is LNHDA and CDR2 is SQIVND (reference sequence). The CDR3 reads CASRRTGDNQPQHF. In DNA form, the CDR3 reads TGTGCCAGTAGGAGGACAGGGGACAATCAGCCCCAGCATTTT.

The rearrangement uses TRBV12-3 or TRBV12-4 and TRBJ2-7; no clear D gene. There are 12 residues in the CDR3. V lost 5 bases and J lost 1, with 6 bases in between. CDR3 amino acids: CASSRGSYEQYF. The CDR3, as DNA: TGTGCCAGCAGTCGTGGGTCCTACGAGCAGTACTTC.